This T cell receptor beta chain was documented in a study of PD-L1 blockade in urothelial cancer. Study-wide context: Prior regimens of chemotherapy numbered 0 to 3 per patient. Analyses used blood from 3 weeks (second dose) and 6 weeks after treatment start.

Templates that were synthetic TCR analogs were spiked into each PCR. Repertoires were generated with immunoSEQ multiplex PCR, while TCRdb's copy carries only in-frame clones and drops some. The data show fewer than 50,000 clones, about 90% seen once. The time point is: peripheral blood 6 weeks after treatment start. V was pared by 5 bases and J by 3 bases, with 6 bases of the junction left unmatched. This CDR3 is built from 15 residues. The germline CDR1 and CDR2 sequences are LNHDA and SQIVND (reference sequence). The chain links TRBV19 to TRBJ1-5; 8 bases line up with TRBD1. This TCR was sampled from a man between 65 and 80 years old with urothelial cancer. Sequenced here: PBMCs, sampled around atezolizumab (anti-PD-L1) treatment. CDR3 amino acids: CASSEAGGFNQPQHF. Here the CDR3 DNA reads TGTGCCAGTAGTGAGGCAGGGGGCTTCAATCAGCCCCAGCATTTT.